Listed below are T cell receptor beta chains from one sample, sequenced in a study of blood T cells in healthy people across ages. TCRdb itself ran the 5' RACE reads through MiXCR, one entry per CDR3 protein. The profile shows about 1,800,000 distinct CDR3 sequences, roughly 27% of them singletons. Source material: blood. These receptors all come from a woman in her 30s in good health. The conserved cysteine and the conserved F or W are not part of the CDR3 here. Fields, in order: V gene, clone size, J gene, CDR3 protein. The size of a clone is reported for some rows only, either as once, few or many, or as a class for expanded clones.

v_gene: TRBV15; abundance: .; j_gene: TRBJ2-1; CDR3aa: ATSRLPQGYEQF
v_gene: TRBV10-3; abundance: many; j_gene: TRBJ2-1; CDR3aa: AISVEGANNEQF
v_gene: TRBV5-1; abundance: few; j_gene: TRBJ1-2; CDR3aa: ASSLEGDRAYGYT
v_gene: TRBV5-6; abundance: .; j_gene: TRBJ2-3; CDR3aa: ASSAGQGSSADTQY
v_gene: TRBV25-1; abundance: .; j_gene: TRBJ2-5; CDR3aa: ASSEFVGTGGSETQY
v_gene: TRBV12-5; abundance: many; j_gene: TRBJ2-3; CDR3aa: ASGPRTANTDTQY
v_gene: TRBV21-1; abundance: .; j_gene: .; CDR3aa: VSSRLPGTSGPYEQY
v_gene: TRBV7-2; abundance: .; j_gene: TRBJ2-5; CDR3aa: ASSFRAGGPQETQY
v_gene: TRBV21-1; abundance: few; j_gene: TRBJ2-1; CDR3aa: ASSVLTSRIKNGQF
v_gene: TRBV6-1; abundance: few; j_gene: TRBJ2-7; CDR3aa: ASSEALQGYEQY
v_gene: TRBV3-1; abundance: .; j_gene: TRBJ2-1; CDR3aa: ASSSWTSGGSVEQF
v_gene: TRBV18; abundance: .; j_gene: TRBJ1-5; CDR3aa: ASSPTEYSNQPQH
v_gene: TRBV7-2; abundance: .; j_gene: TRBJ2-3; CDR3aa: ASSRGPATDTQY
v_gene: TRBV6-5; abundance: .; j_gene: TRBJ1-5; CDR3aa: TNLPRYSNQPQH
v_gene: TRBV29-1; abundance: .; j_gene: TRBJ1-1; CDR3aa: SAHTGAAF